This T cell receptor beta chain was sequenced in a study of blood T cell repertoires in COVID-19. Overall study: Specimens from acute and convalescent COVID-19 originated in the United States, Italy and Spain. From T cells, B-cell-depleted T cells, or PBMCs came the material, which was cDNA or gDNA.

Original data processing: Quantification of nucleated cells was approximated via reference gene primer amplification. Assay: immunoSEQ multiplex PCR; the TCRdb copy retains only in-frame clones and omits some. The V and J calls and clone size come from that table; D and trimming were worked out from the DNA. The table has 130,000 or so clones, approximately 87% seen once. Trimming cost V 0 bases and J 1 base, with 9 bases left between them. Germline V gene lookup returns CDR1 MNHEY and CDR2 SMNVEV (reference sequence). CDR3 size: 15 residues. This clone has only a few counts. This receptor was taken from a man aged 65 to 79 with active COVID-19. This chain connects TRBV27 to TRBJ1-1; D remains ambiguous. The sequencing input was peripheral blood. CDR3: CASSLSPGGNTEAFF. DNA of the CDR3: TGTGCCAGCAGTTTATCCCCAGGTGGGAACACTGAAGCTTTCTTT.